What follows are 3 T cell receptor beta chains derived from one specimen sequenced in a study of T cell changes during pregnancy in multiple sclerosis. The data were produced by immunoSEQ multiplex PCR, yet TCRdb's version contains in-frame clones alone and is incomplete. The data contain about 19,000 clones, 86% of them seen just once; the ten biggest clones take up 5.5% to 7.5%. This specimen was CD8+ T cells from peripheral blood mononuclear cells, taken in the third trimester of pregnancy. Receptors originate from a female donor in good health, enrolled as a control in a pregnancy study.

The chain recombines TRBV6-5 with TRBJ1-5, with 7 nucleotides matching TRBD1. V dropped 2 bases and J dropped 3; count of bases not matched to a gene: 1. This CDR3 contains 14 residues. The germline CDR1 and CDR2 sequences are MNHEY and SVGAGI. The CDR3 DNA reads TGTGCCAGCAGTTACGGGACAGCCAATCAGCCCCAGCATTTT. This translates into CASSYGTANQPQHF.

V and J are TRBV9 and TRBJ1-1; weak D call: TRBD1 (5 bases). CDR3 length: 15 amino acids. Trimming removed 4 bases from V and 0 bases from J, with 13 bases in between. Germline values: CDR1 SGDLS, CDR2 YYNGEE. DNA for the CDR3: TGTGCCAGCAGCCCCTCAGGGTCCATGAACACTGAAGCTTTCTTT. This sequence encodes CASSPSGSMNTEAFF.

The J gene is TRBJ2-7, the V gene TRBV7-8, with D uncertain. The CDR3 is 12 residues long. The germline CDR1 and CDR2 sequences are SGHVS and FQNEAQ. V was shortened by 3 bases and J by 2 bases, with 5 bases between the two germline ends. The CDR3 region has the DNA TGTGCCAGCAGCTTGGAGACCTACGAGCAGTACTTC. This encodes CASSLETYEQYF.